This T cell receptor beta chain was observed in a study of human T cells and chemical hapten exposure (dated by TCRdb to the early 2020s). Concerning the study at large: For sensitization, 2% DPC in acetone was applied to a roughly 2 cm by roughly 2 cm area of upper inner arm skin. Patch testing was performed on the upper back with Finn chambers containing 0.01% DPC, and the patch tests were scored after 6 days according to International Contact Dermatitis Research Group standards. Blood was sampled from patients pre-sensitization (week 0) and at 2, 6 and about 24 weeks after DPC sensitization. Throughout the study period of 20 to 30 weeks, patients also received therapeutic DPC doses to the scalp every week. Libraries were combined into a pool for sequencing, and differences in TCR yield between samples came mainly from small differences in library volumes within the pool. Most of the patients in the cohort were female, and the cohort covered alopecia areata with under or over 50% scalp involvement, alopecia totalis and alopecia universalis. Blood for TCR sequencing was provided by twenty-nine alopecia patients at one to four time points (pre-sensitization, 2, 6 and 24 weeks). This study followed changes in the peripheral blood TCR repertoire in vivo during primary and secondary sensitization of alopecia patients to the hapten diphenylcyclopropenone (DPC). Here is what the overall study found, with its caveats: After repeated subsampling, changes were observed in the strength of the expansion versus patch-test correlation and in the threshold at which the correlation became significant. Alopecia, a presumed autoimmune disease, was present in all patients, so the immune response of the patients might differ from that of healthy individuals. DPC sensitization did not change how many TCRs were above 1 in 1000 frequency, and no evidence was found of alterations in global repertoire structure. Patch test score correlated positively with the number of PT1 expanded TCRs, reaching significance at thresholds 8, 16 and 32 but not at 4. Expanded TCRs formed significantly more large CDR3 similarity clusters than pre-sensitization or healthy control sets, consistent with antigen-driven responses.

The sample's time point, from its label and the paper: patch test 1, 2 weeks after DPC sensitization. The sample's treatment or condition label is to be understood as: therapeutic diphenylcyclopropenone sensitization with weekly scalp DPC. At each patch-test visit, blood was drawn before the patch test was applied. Patients were considered eligible if aged 18 to 70, diagnosed with alopecia and deemed suitable for DPC therapy, and patients were excluded if pregnant. Total RNA was extracted from unfractionated whole blood that had been collected in Tempus Blood RNA tubes. Library preparation was by RACE. Sequencing was performed on a NextSeq 500. During library preparation, unique molecular identifiers were attached to individual cDNA molecules so that TCRs could be counted quantitatively and reproducibly. For every blood RNA sample, sequencing covered both the TCR alpha and TCR beta chains. As for the authors' bioinformatics: The median number of TCRs per sample was 85,000 to 100,000, ranging from about 20,000 to 700,000. The Decombinator software suite was used to annotate the V, J and CDR3 of the TCR reads. For the PS versus PT1 abundance plots, all samples were subsampled to the same number of TCRs (28,000). TCRs were defined as expanded if absent before sensitization and observed at least eight times at the 2-week time point. TCRdb reran the public reads through fastp at Q25 and MiXCR, keeping productive beta chains. All rows with the same CDR3 protein become a single entry with the most common DNA and genes. The V and J calls, along with clone size, are taken from TCRdb and not from the paper's own processing. The sample data list 100,000 or so distinct CDR3 sequences, and 10% to 13% of these were observed just once. 2% to 2.5% of the sample comes from the top ten.

From the cysteine up to the phenylalanine, the CDR3 has a length of 14 residues. The kept DNA is CDR3 alone, 42 bases in frame from the first base. V lost 5 bases and J lost 0 bases; the stretch between them is 10 bases long. Worth noting for this clonotype: There is no known antigen for this receptor. Qualities for individual bases were not recorded, and no much larger clone is one base off.

This clonotype was obtained from a middle-aged man with alopecia areata. Some clones in this sample may be carry-over from other donors' samples. The chain couples TRBV12-3 or TRBV12-4 to TRBJ1-1, with TRBD1 tentatively as D gene (5 bases match). The starting material was whole blood, obtained in connection with sensitization to the hapten diphenylcyclopropenone (DPC). The nucleotides read TGTGCCAGCAGTATACAGGAGTTGAACACTGAAGCTTTCTTT. Translated, it reads CASSIQELNTEAFF.